The next 11 T cell receptor beta chains were all read from a single sample in a study of technical replicates of blood from several donors. Sequenced by immunoSEQ multiplex PCR; TCRdb stores in-frame clones only, minus some. Among about 82,000 clones listed, nearly 96% were seen once. The sample taken for sequencing was T cells isolated from PBMCs. Receptors originate from a human donor in good health.

This sequence joins TRBV27 and TRBJ1-1; no definite D call. The CDR3 covers 10 residues. With 4 bases removed from V and 8 bases from J, the gap between germline ends came to 5 bases. CDR1 MNHEY and CDR2 SMNVEV come from the germline V gene (reference sequence). The CDR3 bases are TGTGCCAGCAGTTCCTTGGAAGCTTTCTTT. It yields the protein CASSSLEAFF.

V gene TRBV5-4 combines with J gene TRBJ1-3, with 7 bases aligning to TRBD1. The trim removed 4 bases at V and 4 bases at J, leaving 5 bases unmatched. Germline lookup yields CDR1 SGHNT and CDR2 YYREEE (reference sequence). The CDR3 sequence is 14 residues long. CDR3 nucleotide sequence: TGTGCCAGCAGCCCCGACAGGGCGGGAAACACCATATATTTT. Translating it yields CASSPDRAGNTIYF.

This sequence joins TRBV2 and TRBJ2-3; a weak D match, TRBD1 (5 bases). Germline V gives CDR1 SNHLY, CDR2 FYNNEI. CDR3 length equals 13 residues. Trimming took 7 bases from V and 4 from J, leaving 12 bases between them. CDR3 amino acids: CASTGFWADTQYF. In DNA form, the CDR3 reads TGTGCCAGCACAGGGTTCTGGGCAGATACGCAGTATTTT.

This clone was seen a single time. The rearrangement joins TRBV7-2 to TRBJ1-1; TRBD1 might be the D (6 bases). This CDR3 has 12 residues. The V gene lost 5 bases and the J gene lost 6 bases, with 10 bases spanning the gap. Germline V gene sequence: CDR1 SGHTA, CDR2 FQGNSA. The CDR3 region has the DNA TGTGCCAGCAGCCTACAGGGATCTGAAGCTTTCTTT. Its protein is CASSLQGSEAFF. The entire variable domain, with the rest obtained from reference TRBV7-2 and TRBJ1-1, is as follows: GAGVSQSPSNKVTEKGKDVELRCDPISGHTALYWYRQSLGQGLEFLIYFQGNSAPDKSGLPSDRFSAERTGGSVSTLTIQRTQQEDSAVYLCASSLQGSEAFFGQGTRLTVV.

The genes are TRBV6-5 and TRBJ2-5, with 7 bases identical to TRBD2. Germline-derived CDR1 and CDR2 are MNHEY and SVGAGI. J lost 3 bases, V lost 6 bases, and 10 bases had no gene match. The CDR3 loop spans 15 amino acids. The CDR3 region is CASSRGVADKETQYF. CDR3 nucleotide sequence: TGTGCCAGCAGCCGGGGGGTAGCGGATAAAGAGACCCAGTACTTC.

V is TRBV6-5 and J is TRBJ1-1; D unclear. CDR3 size: 11 residues. Germline values: CDR1 MNHEY, CDR2 SVGAGI. The ends were cut back, 5 bases at V and 3 bases at J, with 4 bases in the middle. CDR3 bases: TGTGCCAGCAGTGAGCACACTGAAGCTTTCTTT. This gives the protein CASSEHTEAFF.

The chain has TRBV27 and TRBJ1-1; D remains unclear. CDR3 length: 12 residues. The ends were cut back, 10 bases at V and 2 bases at J, with 11 bases in the middle. Germline V gives CDR1 MNHEY, CDR2 SMNVEV (reference sequence). As DNA, the CDR3 is TGTGCCACGGGTCGCGCTAACACTGAAGCTTTCTTT. Its protein is CATGRANTEAFF.

The chain is built from TRBV10-2 and TRBJ1-5; D perhaps matches TRBD1 (5 bases). The CDR3 loop spans 14 amino acids. Germline CDR1 and CDR2: WSHSY and SAAADI. V shed 7 bases and J shed 7 bases, with 17 bases lying between them. DNA of the CDR3: TGCGCCAGCACAGGTGGGCAGGGCTACCAGCCCCAGCATTTT. Translation gives CASTGGQGYQPQHF.

The chain carries TRBV9 and TRBJ2-1; TRBD1 matches at 9 bases. CDR3 size: 16 residues. The V gene's germline CDR1 is SGDLS and CDR2 YYNGEE. With 0 bases clipped from V and 2 bases from J, the junction kept 3 bases outside the gene matches. The CDR3: CASSVVGTGPYNEQFF. The CDR3, as DNA: TGTGCCAGCAGCGTAGTCGGGACAGGGCCCTACAATGAGCAGTTCTTC.

This rearrangement joins TRBV7-3 to TRBJ2-3; D unresolved. Germline V gene data show CDR1 as SGHTA and CDR2 as FQGTGA. V was clipped by 5 bases and J by 4 bases, with 10 bases between them. The CDR3 has 13 residues. This CDR3 is CASSGQVADTQYF. CDR3 DNA sequence: TGTGCCAGCAGCGGCCAAGTGGCAGATACGCAGTATTTT. Combining the CDR3 with reference TRBV7-3 and TRBJ2-3 gives the whole variable domain GAGVSQTPSNKVTEKGKYVELRCDPISGHTALYWYRQSLGQGPEFLIYFQGTGAADDSGLPNDRFFAVRPEGSVSTLKIQRTERGDSAVYLCASSGQVADTQYFGPGTRLTVL.

V usage is TRBV5-4 and J usage is TRBJ2-5, with 7 bases identical to TRBD1. Germline V CDR1 and CDR2: SGHNT, YYREEE (reference sequence). V lost 5 bases and J lost 7; bases outside the gene matches: 8. The CDR3 loop spans 13 amino acids. CDR3 in amino acids: CASSYDRVGTQYF. DNA for the CDR3: TGTGCCAGCAGTTATGACAGGGTGGGGACCCAGTACTTC.